This entry concerns a single TCR beta chain. The sample is drawn from a study of blood T cell repertoires in COVID-19. Sequencing used immunoSEQ multiplex PCR; TCRdb keeps in-frame clones, though not all of them. The sample includes approximately 15,000 clones, roughly 80% of them seen just once. Germline CDR1 SGHRS, CDR2 YFSETQ. Trimming took 6 bases from V and 7 from J; bases not matched to a gene: 5. This CDR3 is 15 amino acids long. This receptor was identified in a human donor in a cohort sampled during active COVID-19. The rearrangement uses TRBV5-1 and TRBJ2-1; the match to TRBD2 covers 15 bases. Source material: peripheral blood. CDR3 protein: CASNGLAGGPNEQFF. In nucleotides, the CDR3 is TGCGCCAGCAACGGACTAGCGGGGGGGCCAAATGAGCAGTTCTTC. Looking up the rest from reference TRBV5-1 and TRBJ2-1 gives the full variable domain: KAGVTQTPRYLIKTRGQQVTLSCSPISGHRSVSWYQQTPGQGLQFLFEYFSETQRNKGNFPGRFSGRQFSNSRSEMNVSTLELGDSALYLCASNGLAGGPNEQFFGPGTRLTVL.